The rows below give T cell receptor beta chains drawn from one sample of a study of T-cell reconstitution after alpha-beta-depleted transplantation in children. TCRdb passed the PCR reads through MiXCR, listing each CDR3 protein once. Of around 680,000 distinct CDR3 sequences listed, approximately 16% are singletons. Source: PBMCs from the stem cell graft donor, taken from the stem cell graft. These receptors came from a human donor who donated a stem cell graft to a child with acute myeloid leukemia. CDR3s include the opening cysteine and the closing phenylalanine or tryptophan. Each record gives: D gene, V gene, clone size, J gene, CDR3 protein, CDR3 DNA. A D gene is named only where the DNA matches it firmly. Size values are once, few and many counts, or a class for expanded clones, and some rows have none.

D: -; V: TRBV11-2; size: -; J: TRBJ1-1; CDR3: CASSVGLTMNTEAFF; DNA: TGTGCCAGCAGCGTGGGCCTCACAATGAACACTGAAGCTTTCTTT
D: -; V: TRBV20-1; size: many; J: TRBJ2-1; CDR3: CSARDRELVWTDNEQFF; DNA: TGCAGTGCTAGAGATCGGGAACTAGTTTGGACTGACAATGAGCAGTTCTTC
D: -; V: TRBV7-2; size: few; J: TRBJ1-1; CDR3: CASSLAARGAEAFF; DNA: TGTGCCAGCAGCTTAGCCGCCAGGGGAGCTGAAGCTTTCTTT
D: TRBD1; V: TRBV11-2; size: few; J: TRBJ1-1; CDR3: CASSPRGRGNTEAFF; DNA: TGTGCCAGCAGCCCTAGGGGGCGAGGGAACACTGAAGCTTTCTTT
D: -; V: TRBV27; size: few; J: TRBJ2-5; CDR3: CASSPGHEETQYF; DNA: TGTGCCAGCAGTCCTGGACACGAAGAGACCCAGTACTTC
D: TRBD1; V: TRBV20-1; size: many; J: TRBJ1-6; CDR3: CSVKGQGNSPLHF; DNA: TGCAGTGTTAAGGGACAGGGGAATTCACCCCTCCACTTT
D: TRBD1; V: TRBV7-9; size: few; J: TRBJ1-1; CDR3: CASSGDRGRDGAFF; DNA: TGTGCCAGCAGCGGAGACAGGGGGCGCGACGGGGCTTTCTTT
D: TRBD1; V: TRBV24-1; size: -; J: TRBJ2-2; CDR3: CATSDFRQGGLHTGELFF; DNA: TGTGCCACCAGTGATTTTCGCCAAGGGGGCCTTCACACCGGGGAGCTGTTTTTT
D: -; V: TRBV30; size: -; J: TRBJ1-1; CDR3: CAGRSADTEAFF; DNA: TGTGCCGGTCGGTCCGCGGACACTGAAGCTTTCTTT
D: -; V: TRBV20-1; size: many; J: TRBJ1-1; CDR3: CSASRGRMNTEAFF; DNA: TGCAGTGCTAGCCGGGGACGCATGAACACTGAAGCTTTCTTT
D: -; V: TRBV15; size: many; J: TRBJ1-1; CDR3: CATSKGTVEAFF; DNA: TGTGCCACCAGCAAAGGGACCGTTGAAGCTTTCTTT
D: -; V: TRBV4-2; size: many; J: TRBJ1-6; CDR3: CASSQEVGRGFNSPLHF; DNA: TGTGCCAGCAGCCAAGAGGTGGGTCGAGGGTTCAATTCACCCCTCCACTTT
D: -; V: TRBV12-3/TRBV12-4; size: many; J: TRBJ2-1; CDR3: CASSLGDISEQFF; DNA: TGTGCCAGCAGTTTAGGGGACATAAGTGAGCAGTTCTTC
D: -; V: TRBV29-1; size: -; J: TRBJ2-5; CDR3: CSVGTGAGGETQYF; DNA: TGCAGCGTCGGCACAGGGGCCGGGGGAGAGACCCAGTACTTC
D: -; V: TRBV10-3; size: few; J: TRBJ1-1; CDR3: CAITRTPGMEAFF; DNA: TGTGCCATCACCAGGACACCCGGCATGGAAGCTTTCTTT
D: -; V: TRBV7-9; size: few; J: TRBJ1-1; CDR3: CASSFPGVEAFF; DNA: TGTGCCAGCAGCTTTCCGGGCGTTGAAGCTTTCTTT
D: TRBD1; V: TRBV20-1; size: many; J: TRBJ1-5; CDR3: CSARRQTGENQPQHF; DNA: TGCAGTGCTAGACGACAGACAGGGGAAAATCAGCCCCAGCATTTT
D: TRBD2; V: TRBV7-2; size: many; J: TRBJ2-1; CDR3: CASSFTAGSSYNEQFF; DNA: TGTGCCAGCAGCTTTACAGCGGGGAGCTCCTACAATGAGCAGTTCTTC
D: TRBD2; V: TRBV5-5; size: many; J: TRBJ2-5; CDR3: CASSGTSALQETQYF; DNA: TGTGCCAGCAGCGGGACTAGCGCTTTACAAGAGACCCAGTACTTC
D: TRBD1; V: TRBV12-3/TRBV12-4; size: few; J: TRBJ1-3; CDR3: CASSPNDRGTGNTIYF; DNA: TGTGCCAGCAGCCCTAACGACAGGGGAACAGGAAACACCATATATTTT
D: -; V: TRBV20-1; size: many; J: TRBJ1-5; CDR3: CSAREGGINQPQHF; DNA: TGCAGTGCTAGAGAAGGGGGGATTAATCAGCCCCAGCATTTT
D: -; V: TRBV20-1; size: many; J: TRBJ1-6; CDR3: CSARVGRQANSPLHF; DNA: TGCAGTGCTAGGGTCGGGCGTCAGGCTAATTCACCCCTCCACTTT
D: TRBD2; V: TRBV27; size: few; J: TRBJ2-1; CDR3: CASSWGGTEFF; DNA: TGTGCCAGCAGTTGGGGGGGGACGGAGTTCTTC
D: -; V: TRBV30; size: many; J: TRBJ2-2; CDR3: CAWSSGTSGELFF; DNA: TGTGCCTGGAGTTCCGGGACGAGCGGGGAGCTGTTTTTT
D: -; V: TRBV29-1; size: many; J: TRBJ1-1; CDR3: CSVLTLTEKAFF; DNA: TGCAGCGTCCTCACCTTGACTGAGAAAGCTTTCTTT
D: -; V: TRBV27; size: -; J: TRBJ1-1; CDR3: CASSSGRENTEAFF; DNA: TGTGCCAGCAGTTCTGGCAGGGAGAACACTGAAGCTTTCTTT
D: -; V: TRBV5-1; size: -; J: TRBJ1-2; CDR3: CASSSGPVYGYTF; DNA: TGCGCCAGCAGCTCCGGACCGGTCTATGGCTACACCTTC
D: TRBD1; V: TRBV20-1; size: many; J: TRBJ1-1; CDR3: CSATNWGQANTEAFF; DNA: TGCAGTGCTACTAATTGGGGACAGGCGAACACTGAAGCTTTCTTT
D: -; V: TRBV20-1; size: many; J: TRBJ1-5; CDR3: CSARDLEGLFDQPQHF; DNA: TGCAGTGCTAGAGATCTAGAAGGGCTCTTCGACCAGCCCCAGCATTTT
D: -; V: TRBV5-1; size: -; J: TRBJ2-1; CDR3: CASSSGEASYNEQFF; DNA: TGCGCCAGCAGCTCAGGGGAGGCCTCCTACAATGAGCAGTTCTTC
D: -; V: TRBV20-1; size: many; J: TRBJ2-3; CDR3: CSARDRSGLLTDTQYF; DNA: TGCAGTGCTAGAGATAGGAGCGGCTTACTCACAGATACGCAGTATTTT
D: -; V: TRBV4-3; size: -; J: TRBJ1-1; CDR3: CARSQVSGFTEAFF; DNA: TGCGCCAGAAGCCAAGTATCTGGGTTCACTGAAGCTTTCTTT
D: TRBD1; V: TRBV27; size: few; J: TRBJ2-3; CDR3: CASSFRGQGLADTQYF; DNA: TGTGCCAGCAGTTTCCGCGGACAGGGTCTTGCAGATACGCAGTATTTT
D: TRBD1; V: TRBV29-1; size: many; J: TRBJ1-1; CDR3: CSIKDRGRGTEAFF; DNA: TGCAGCATTAAAGACAGGGGGCGTGGGACTGAAGCTTTCTTT
D: -; V: TRBV7-3; size: few; J: TRBJ2-2; CDR3: CASRTGGTNTGELFF; DNA: TGTGCCAGCAGGACGGGCGGAACAAACACCGGGGAGCTGTTTTTT
D: TRBD2; V: TRBV4-3; size: few; J: TRBJ2-1; CDR3: CASSRKTQTSGDYNEQFF; DNA: TGCGCCAGCAGCCGCAAAACCCAAACTAGCGGGGACTACAATGAGCAGTTCTTC
D: -; V: TRBV29-1; size: many; J: TRBJ1-4; CDR3: CSGGAGTNEKLFF; DNA: TGCAGCGGAGGGGCCGGAACTAATGAAAAACTGTTTTTT
D: -; V: TRBV20-1; size: few; J: TRBJ1-2; CDR3: CSARGEGVNYGYTF; DNA: TGCAGTGCTAGAGGGGAGGGGGTAAACTATGGCTACACCTTC